Sequencing of this T cell receptor (beta chain) was carried out in a study of blood T cell repertoires in COVID-19. Study information: Researchers got acute and convalescent COVID-19 samples from the United States, Italy and Spain.

Original analysis: By means of reference gene primer amplification, nucleated cell counts were estimated. Only in-frame clones appear in the TCRdb table, and some are missing; sequencing was by immunoSEQ multiplex PCR. The DNA was the basis for D and trimming; V, J and clone size are from that table. The profile shows approximately 100,000 clones, around 84% of them singletons. The V and J ends lost 6 bases and 1 base, in that order; junction bases with no gene match: 7. The CDR3 is 15 residues long. Per germline, CDR1 SQVTM and CDR2 ANQGSEA. The receptor's source is a human donor in a cohort sampled during active COVID-19. V gene TRBV29-1 combines with J gene TRBJ2-3; 10 positions agree with TRBD2. Source material: peripheral blood. CDR3 in amino acids: CSVRPGTSGTDTQYF. CDR3 coding DNA: TGCAGCGTGCGCCCCGGGACTAGCGGCACAGATACGCAGTATTTT.